These T cell receptor beta chains were read from a single sample in a study of blood T cell repertoires in COVID-19. Here immunoSEQ multiplex PCR was the method, and the copy in TCRdb shows in-frame clones only, minus some. The sample carries 150,000 to 200,000 clones, approximately 79% recorded once. Sequenced sample: peripheral blood. The origin of the receptors is a man aged 45 to 65 who had recovered from COVID-19. Both conserved end residues are part of each CDR3. The D gene is left open where the match is weak. Only part of the rows carry a size: once, few, many, or a class if the clone is expanded.

clone_size d_call j_call v_call cdr3_nt cdr3_aa
NA NA TRBJ1-2 TRBV12-3/TRBV12-4 TGTGCCAGCAGTTTAGTACAGGCTATCCTCTTC CASSLVQAILF
NA NA TRBJ2-3 TRBV14 TGTGCCAGCAGCCAAGTAAGAAAGGGGGATAAAGATACGCAGTATTTT CASSQVRKGDKDTQYF
NA NA TRBJ2-3 TRBV7-8 TGTGCCAGCACCCACCGGGGGGGTGGGACAGCTAACACAGATACGCAGTATTTT CASTHRGGGTANTDTQYF
once TRBD1 TRBJ2-3 TRBV4-1 TGCGCCAGCAGCCATCCGGGACAGGAGGCTTTCACAGATACGCAGTATTTT CASSHPGQEAFTDTQYF
NA NA TRBJ1-1 TRBV11-3 TGTGCCAGCAGCTTTGGGGGGTCGAGTACTGAAGCTTTCTTT CASSFGGSSTEAFF
NA TRBD1 TRBJ1-2 TRBV25-1 TGTGCCAGCAGTGATCCAGGGACAGGGGGCTATGGCTACACCTTC CASSDPGTGGYGYTF
NA NA TRBJ2-2 TRBV30 TGTGCCTGGAGTGTTGGGGGGAACCCCCCCGGGGAGCTGTTTTTT CAWSVGGNPPGELFF
NA NA TRBJ2-7 TRBV9 TGTGCCAGCAGCGTAGATATCGGATCGGGGCAGTACTTC CASSVDIGSGQYF
few NA TRBJ2-3 TRBV7-7 TGTGCCAGCAGCTTAGCGGAGGCAGATACGCAGTATTTT CASSLAEADTQYF
NA NA TRBJ1-2 TRBV28 TGTGCCAGCAGTTTAGGGTTTTGGGGGCAGGGGCTACTCTTCCCTACACCCGGGGCCGCCTTC CASSLGFWGQGLLFPTPGAAF
NA NA TRBJ1-5 TRBV6-1 TGTGCCAGCAGTGAGCGAGGCAATCAGCCCCAGCATTTT CASSERGNQPQHF
NA TRBD1 TRBJ2-7 TRBV4-3 TGCGCCAGCAGCCAACAGACAGGGGGCTTGGACGAGCAGTACTTC CASSQQTGGLDEQYF
NA NA TRBJ2-1 TRBV7-8 TGTGCCAGCAGCTTGGTACTAACCTACAATGAGCAGTTCTTC CASSLVLTYNEQFF
NA TRBD1 TRBJ2-7 TRBV7-9 TGTGCCAGCAGCTTGGAGATTGGGACAGTGGGTCGGCAGTACTTC CASSLEIGTVGRQYF
NA NA TRBJ1-4 TRBV25-1 TGTGCCAGCAGTGAGATGACAGGATGGAGTGAAAAACTGTTTTTT CASSEMTGWSEKLFF
few TRBD2 TRBJ2-1 TRBV10-3 TGTGCCATCACTGCGACTAGCGGGAGATACAATGAGCAGTTCTTC CAITATSGRYNEQFF
many NA TRBJ2-7 TRBV27 TGTGCCAGCCGGGGGCGGGCTAGCGGTTCCTACGAGCAGTACTTC CASRGRASGSYEQYF
NA TRBD1 TRBJ1-6 TRBV27 TGTGCCAGCAGTCCTACAGGGGGCACGTATAATTCACCCCTCCACTTT CASSPTGGTYNSPLHF
NA NA TRBJ2-7 TRBV29-1 TGCAGCGCCGAGGGTCCTCGCGAGCAGTACTTC CSAEGPREQYF
once NA TRBJ2-7 TRBV10-3 TGTGCCATCAGTGATCTTGTGCTTGGGGCAGGTAGCTCCTACGAGCAGTACTTC CAISDLVLGAGSSYEQYF
NA NA TRBJ1-2 TRBV11-2 TGTGCCAGCAGCTTAGGATTTTATCAGGGTGACGGCTACACCTTC CASSLGFYQGDGYTF
once TRBD1 TRBJ1-1 TRBV3-1/TRBV3-2 TGTGCCAGCAGCCAACTAGCGGGACAGGGGGGAACTGAAGCTTTCTTT CASSQLAGQGGTEAFF
few NA TRBJ2-7 TRBV28 TGTGCCAGCACTGAGCCGGCAGGGTACCCCTACGAGCAGTACTTC CASTEPAGYPYEQYF
once NA TRBJ2-1 TRBV4-1 TGCGCCAGCAGCCAAGATTCTCCAAGAGGGGGATTTGGTGAGCAGTTCTTC CASSQDSPRGGFGEQFF
NA NA TRBJ2-7 TRBV4-2 TGTGCCAGCAGCCGCCGACGCGGGGAGCAGTACTTC CASSRRRGEQYF
NA NA TRBJ2-3 TRBV12-3/TRBV12-4 TGTGCCAGCAGTAGAGGAAAAGATACGCAGTATTTT CASSRGKDTQYF
NA NA TRBJ2-1 TRBV1 TGCACCAGCAGCCAAGAGTGTTGGCGGGTCACTGGGAGTGAGCAGTTCTTC CTSSQECWRVTGSEQFF
NA NA TRBJ2-1 TRBV14 TGTGCCAGCAATAGCCCACCGTACAATGAGCAGTTCTTC CASNSPPYNEQFF
NA NA TRBJ2-5 TRBV15 TGTGCCACCAGCAGAGATCAGGGTGTGAAGACCCAGTACTTC CATSRDQGVKTQYF
NA NA TRBJ1-4 TRBV15 TGTGCCACCAGCGGGAGACAGGAGATTGAAAAACTGTTTTTT CATSGRQEIEKLFF
NA TRBD1 TRBJ2-1 TRBV5-1 TGCGCCAGCACTCCCGGGACAGCCCTTTACAATGAGCAGTTCTTC CASTPGTALYNEQFF
NA NA TRBJ1-1 TRBV3-1/TRBV3-2 TGTGCCAGCAGTGTATACAGGGCAGGGAACACTGAAGCTTTCTTT CASSVYRAGNTEAFF
NA NA TRBJ1-1 TRBV5-1 TGCGCCAGCAGCTTGGGGCCTGAAGCTTTCTTT CASSLGPEAFF
NA NA TRBJ2-2 TRBV19 TGTGCCAGTAGTATTACCGGACTCCGGGACACCGGGGAGCTGTTTTTT CASSITGLRDTGELFF
NA NA TRBJ2-7 TRBV5-1 TGCGCCAGCAGCTTGGTAACTAGCTCAGACGAGCAGTACTTC CASSLVTSSDEQYF
once TRBD1 TRBJ2-2 TRBV6-4 TGTGCCAGCAGAAGGGACAGGGGCAACACCGGGGAGCTGTTTTTT CASRRDRGNTGELFF
NA TRBD1 TRBJ2-7 TRBV5-1 TGCGCCAGCAGCCGGGACAGGGGCTCCTCCTCCTACGAGCAGTACTTC CASSRDRGSSSYEQYF
few NA TRBJ1-5 TRBV5-8 TGTGCCAGCAGCTTTCGAGATCAGCCCCAGCATTTT CASSFRDQPQHF
NA TRBD2 TRBJ2-3 TRBV29-1 TGCAGCGGGCCGGGGGGTAGCGGGAGCTACGATACGCAGTATTTT CSGPGGSGSYDTQYF
NA TRBD1 TRBJ1-4 TRBV7-9 TGTGCCAGCAGCACATCTAGAGGGGGCTGGGGAGAAAAACTGTTTTTT CASSTSRGGWGEKLFF
NA TRBD2 TRBJ2-1 TRBV19 TGTGCCAGTAGCCGGGGGGGGACAGAGCAGTTCTTC CASSRGGTEQFF
NA NA TRBJ1-1 TRBV6-2/TRBV6-3 TGTGCCAGCAGTTACTCGCGGGGCCCTGAAGCTTTCTTT CASSYSRGPEAFF